These 11 T cell receptor beta chains were sequenced from one sample in a study of T cell changes during pregnancy in multiple sclerosis. TCRdb's copy holds only in-frame clones and misses some; the assay was immunoSEQ multiplex PCR. The sample carries around 40,000 clones, around 90% recorded once. The material was CD4+ T cells from peripheral blood mononuclear cells, obtained in the third trimester of pregnancy. The source of these receptors is a female donor with multiple sclerosis, enrolled in a pregnancy study.

The V gene is TRBV18, the J gene TRBJ2-1; TRBD2 matches 9 bases. The ends lost 3 bases at V and 5 bases at J; junction bases unmatched: 8. Germline V gene lookup returns CDR1 KGHSH and CDR2 LQKENI. The CDR3 extends over 16 amino acids. The DNA of the CDR3 is TGTGCCAGCTCACCCTCCTATGCGGGAGGGGACAATGAGCAGTTCTTC. Encoded protein: CASSPSYAGGDNEQFF.

The genes are TRBV2 and TRBJ2-7; 9 bases agree with TRBD1. The CDR3 is 13 residues long. V dropped 8 bases and J dropped 5; count of bases not matched to a gene: 7. Germline CDR1 and CDR2: SNHLY and FYNNEI. CDR3 protein: CASGTGTGNEQYF. CDR3 DNA sequence: TGTGCCAGCGGCACCGGGACAGGGAACGAGCAGTACTTC.

V is TRBV10-2 and J is TRBJ2-4, with 13 bases that match TRBD2. The CDR3 spans 18 residues. Germline V lookup: CDR1 WSHSY, CDR2 SAAADI. Trimming at V came to 6 bases and at J to 3 bases, leaving 11 bases not matched to a gene. The CDR3 DNA reads TGCGCCAGCAGACCCGGGGGGACTAGCGGGATTAACAAAAACATTCAGTACTTC. Translation: CASRPGGTSGINKNIQYF.

The gene calls are TRBV2 and TRBJ2-3; TRBD2 matches 9 bases. The CDR3 has 19 amino acids. V lost 1 base, J lost 3 bases, and 14 bases stayed unmatched. In germline, CDR1 is SNHLY, CDR2 FYNNEI. CDR3 sequence reads: CASSEGWGLAGEETDTQYF. CDR3 DNA: TGTGCCAGCAGTGAAGGTTGGGGCTTAGCGGGAGAGGAGACAGATACGCAGTATTTT.

This rearrangement joins TRBV6-1 to TRBJ1-5; TRBD1 agrees at 8 bases. Germline V gene data show CDR1 as MNHNS and CDR2 as SASEGT. With 6 bases clipped from V and 0 bases from J, the junction kept 4 bases outside the gene matches. The CDR3 totals 15 residues. CDR3 protein: CASRGGQASNQPQHF. The CDR3 DNA sequence: TGTGCCAGCAGAGGGGGACAGGCTAGCAATCAGCCCCAGCATTTT.

The gene calls are TRBV5-4 and TRBJ2-5; unclear D gene. CDR3 size: 11 residues. Per germline, CDR1 SGHNT and CDR2 YYREEE (reference sequence). Trimming took off 3 bases at V and 5 bases at J, with 5 bases between the two ends. The CDR3 protein is CASSSQETQYF. DNA for the CDR3: TGTGCCAGCAGCTCTCAGGAGACCCAGTACTTC.

V and J are TRBV9 and TRBJ2-5, with 11 bases that match TRBD2. With 4 bases clipped from V and 2 bases from J, the junction kept 4 bases outside the gene matches. The V gene's germline CDR1 is SGDLS and CDR2 YYNGEE. CDR3 length equals 15 residues. The chain's CDR3 is CASSTRLAGQETQYF. The CDR3 coding sequence is TGTGCCAGCAGCACTCGACTAGCGGGGCAAGAGACCCAGTACTTC.

This chain connects TRBV4-2 to TRBJ2-1, with D tentatively TRBD2 (5 bases). With 1 base removed from V and 8 bases from J, the gap between germline ends came to 12 bases. Germline CDR1 and CDR2: LGHNA and YNFKEQ. This CDR3 has 14 residues. The chain's CDR3 is CASSQAGSVYEQFF. The CDR3 nucleotides are TGTGCCAGCAGCCAAGCCGGTAGCGTATATGAGCAGTTCTTC.

The V and J genes are TRBV6-6 and TRBJ1-1; tentatively, D is TRBD1 (5 bases). Trimming stripped 5 bases from V and 3 bases from J, with 7 bases between. The CDR3 is 12 amino acids. Per germline, CDR1 MNHNY and CDR2 SVGAGI (reference sequence). The CDR3 loop reads CASSRGYTEAFF. The CDR3 DNA reads TGTGCCAGCAGTAGGGGTTACACTGAAGCTTTCTTT.

The rearrangement links TRBV7-3 to TRBJ2-1, with a possible D match to TRBD2 (6 bases). V lost 2 bases and J lost 2, with 16 bases in between. CDR1 and CDR2 from the germline V gene are SGHTA and FQGTGA. This CDR3 spans 17 amino acids. CDR3 amino acids: CASSLFRVADPYNEQFF. The DNA for the CDR3 is TGTGCCAGCAGCTTATTTCGGGTAGCGGACCCCTACAATGAGCAGTTCTTC.

This chain connects TRBV6-6 to TRBJ2-1; weak D call: TRBD2 (6 bases). The CDR3 consists of 16 residues. CDR1 and CDR2 (germline): MNHNY, SVGAGI (reference sequence). Trimming removed 6 bases at V and 5 bases at J, with 20 bases between. CDR3 coding DNA: TGTGCCAGCAGACAACGAGGCGGGGAGATTAACAATGAGCAGTTCTTC. This gives the protein CASRQRGGEINNEQFF.